This is a list of T cell receptor beta chains from one sample in a study of blood T cell repertoires in COVID-19. TCRdb keeps only in-frame clones here, not all; method: immunoSEQ multiplex PCR. The sample lists more than 55,000 clones, roughly 88% occurring once. The sample consisted of peripheral blood. These receptors all come from a man aged 55-75 years with acute or convalescent COVID-19. Each CDR3 is given with its conserved first and last residue. D genes are given only for firm matches. Only part of the rows carry a size: once, few, many, or a class if the clone is expanded.

TRBV2	TRBJ2-1	.	.	CASSSVSYNEQFF	TGTGCCAGCAGTAGCGTCTCCTACAATGAGCAGTTCTTC
TRBV2	TRBJ2-1	.	.	CASSRQGSHNEQFF	TGTGCCAGCAGTCGGCAGGGGTCCCACAATGAGCAGTTCTTC
TRBV28	TRBJ1-2	.	.	CASSINLGKYTF	TGTGCCAGCAGTATCAACCTCGGGAAATACACCTTC
TRBV28	TRBJ1-4	.	.	CASSVPHEKLFF	TGTGCCAGCAGCGTCCCTCATGAAAAACTGTTTTTT
TRBV6-6	TRBJ2-1	TRBD2	.	CASSQLAGGANEQFF	TGTGCCAGCAGTCAACTAGCGGGAGGTGCGAATGAGCAGTTCTTC
TRBV7-6	TRBJ1-2	TRBD1	.	CASSLAARQGQTYGYTF	TGTGCCAGCAGCTTAGCGGCCCGACAGGGCCAAACCTATGGCTACACCTTC
TRBV7-9	TRBJ2-5	.	.	CASSYRQPQETQYF	TGTGCCAGCAGCTACCGACAGCCCCAAGAGACCCAGTACTTC
TRBV7-2	TRBJ2-2	TRBD2	.	CASSLLASGTGELFF	TGTGCCAGCAGCTTACTAGCTAGCGGCACCGGGGAGCTGTTTTTT
TRBV6-5	TRBJ1-3	.	once	CASRTTGISGNTIYF	TGTGCCAGCAGAACGACAGGCATCTCTGGAAACACCATATATTTT
TRBV28	TRBJ2-7	TRBD2	.	CASRGSGNLKQYF	TGTGCCAGCAGGGGTAGCGGGAACTTGAAGCAGTACTTC
TRBV5-4	TRBJ2-2	.	.	CASSLIGVPTGELFF	TGTGCCAGCAGCTTGATAGGGGTCCCCACCGGGGAGCTGTTTTTT
TRBV29-1	TRBJ1-2	.	.	CSVSRDYSNYGYTF	TGCAGCGTTAGCCGGGACTACAGTAACTATGGCTACACCTTC
TRBV28	TRBJ1-2	TRBD1	.	CASSLLGQARIYGYTF	TGTGCCAGCAGTCTCCTCGGACAGGCCCGTATTTATGGCTACACCTTC
TRBV7-9	TRBJ2-1	.	few	CASSLSQTRWGNEQFF	TGTGCCAGCAGCTTATCCCAGACTAGGTGGGGAAATGAGCAGTTCTTC
TRBV2	TRBJ1-4	.	few	CASSRNLQGRSRGNEKLFF	TGTGCCAGCAGCCGAAACCTGCAGGGGCGCTCAAGGGGGAATGAAAAACTGTTTTTT
TRBV28	TRBJ2-2	TRBD1	.	CASSGQGVAGELFF	TGTGCCAGCAGTGGGCAGGGGGTTGCCGGGGAGCTGTTTTTT
TRBV29-1	TRBJ1-3	TRBD1	.	CSVLDRGYYSGNTIYF	TGCAGCGTACTTGACAGGGGCTATTACTCTGGAAACACCATATATTTT
TRBV12-5	TRBJ1-6	TRBD1	.	CASGLVGTGAANSPLHF	TGTGCTAGTGGTTTGGTAGGGACAGGCGCTGCCAATTCACCCCTCCACTTT
TRBV15	TRBJ2-5	TRBD2	.	CATSRALTGGRETQYF	TGTGCCACCAGCCGAGCGCTGACGGGGGGGAGAGAGACCCAGTACTTC
TRBV7-2	TRBJ2-2	.	.	CASSLGAGSGTGELFF	TGTGCCAGCAGCTTGGGGGCAGGGAGTGGAACCGGGGAGCTGTTTTTT
TRBV11-2	TRBJ1-1	.	.	CASSLAPGTEAFF	TGTGCCAGCAGCTTAGCCCCGGGGACTGAAGCTTTCTTT
TRBV24-1	TRBJ1-4	.	.	CATLIYRDTTNEKLFF	TGTGCCACCCTCATATACAGGGACACAACTAATGAAAAACTGTTTTTT
TRBV28	TRBJ2-1	TRBD1	.	CASTHRGPSHYNEQFF	TGTGCCAGCACACACAGGGGGCCCTCCCATTACAATGAGCAGTTCTTC
TRBV5-1	TRBJ2-7	TRBD1	.	CASSLGTGGLYEQYF	TGCGCCAGCAGCTTGGGGACAGGGGGACTCTACGAGCAGTACTTC
TRBV2	TRBJ2-5	.	once	CASRKGEGPETQYF	TGTGCCAGCAGGAAGGGGGAGGGCCCCGAGACCCAGTACTTC
TRBV7-2	TRBJ1-5	.	once	CASSLQGNSNQPQHF	TGTGCCAGCAGCTTACAGGGTAATAGCAATCAGCCCCAGCATTTT
TRBV28	TRBJ1-2	.	.	CASSPPGTLSYGYTF	TGTGCCAGCAGTCCCCCCGGGACATTGAGTTATGGCTACACCTTC
TRBV4-1	TRBJ1-6	.	.	CASSRAGRNSPLHF	TGCGCCAGCAGCCGCGCGGGGCGTAATTCACCCCTCCACTTT
TRBV6-6	TRBJ2-5	.	.	CASSTRTAQETQYF	TGTGCCAGCAGCACCAGGACAGCGCAAGAGACCCAGTACTTC
TRBV29-1	TRBJ2-3	TRBD2	.	CSVQGLAASTDTQYF	TGCAGCGTACAGGGACTAGCGGCTAGCACAGATACGCAGTATTTT